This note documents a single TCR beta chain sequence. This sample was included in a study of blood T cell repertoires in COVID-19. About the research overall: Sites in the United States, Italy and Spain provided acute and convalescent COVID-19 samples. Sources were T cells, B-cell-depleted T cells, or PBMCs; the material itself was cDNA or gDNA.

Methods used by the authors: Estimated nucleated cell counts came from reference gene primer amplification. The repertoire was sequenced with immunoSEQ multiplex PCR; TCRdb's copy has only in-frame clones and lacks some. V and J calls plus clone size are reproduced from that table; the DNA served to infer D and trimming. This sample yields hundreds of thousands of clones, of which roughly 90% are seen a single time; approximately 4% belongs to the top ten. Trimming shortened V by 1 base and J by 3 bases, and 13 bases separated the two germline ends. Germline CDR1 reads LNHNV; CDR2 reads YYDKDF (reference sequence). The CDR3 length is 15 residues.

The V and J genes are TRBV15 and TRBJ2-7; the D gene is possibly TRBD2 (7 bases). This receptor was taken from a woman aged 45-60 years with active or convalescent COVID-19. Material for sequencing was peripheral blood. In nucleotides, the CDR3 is TGTGCCACCAGCAGAGGAACGGGGGGCAACTACGAGCAGTACTTC. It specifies CATSRGTGGNYEQYF.